The present entry profiles one T cell receptor beta chain with its context. From the germline J gene comes the end of the CDR3, since the read stops 3 residues before it. Repertoires were generated with immunoSEQ multiplex PCR, while TCRdb's copy carries only in-frame clones and drops some. The sample has about 40,000 clones. The CDR3 length is 17 residues. Trimming at V came to 5 bases and at J to 4 bases, leaving 16 bases not matched to a gene. CDR1 is MNHEY, CDR2 SVGEGT, per germline. These data originate in a study of T cells in women clearing cervical HPV infection. The sample taken for sequencing was blood buffy coat. The receptor was isolated from a woman aged 18 to 75 with a cervical HPV16 infection that either progressed to CIN3+ or cleared (not recorded which). The chain is built from TRBV6-2 or TRBV6-3 and TRBJ2-7; TRBD1 aligns across 8 bases. The sequenced CDR3 bases are TGTGCCAGCAGTACGCCCCTTTCGTCAGGGGGCGGTTACGAG. The encoded protein is CASSTPLSSGGGYE. The whole CDR3 protein is CASSTPLSSGGGYEQYF.